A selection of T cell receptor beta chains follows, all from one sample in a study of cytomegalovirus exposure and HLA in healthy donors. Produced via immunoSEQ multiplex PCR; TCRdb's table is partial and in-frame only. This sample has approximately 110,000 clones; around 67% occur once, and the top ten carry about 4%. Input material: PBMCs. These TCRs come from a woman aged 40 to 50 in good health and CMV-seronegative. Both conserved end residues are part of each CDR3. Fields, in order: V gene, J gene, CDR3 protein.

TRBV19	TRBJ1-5	CASGQGGPFGQPQHF
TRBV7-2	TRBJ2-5	CASSFLAGRRGETQYF
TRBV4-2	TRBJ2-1	CASRAGGYNEQFF
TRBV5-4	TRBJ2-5	CASSFSTGGPLQETQYF
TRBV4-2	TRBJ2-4	CASSPTRTTNIQYF
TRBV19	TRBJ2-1	CASRGGRLGKQFF
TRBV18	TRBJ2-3	CASSPAATDTQYF
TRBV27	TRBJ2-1	CASSLPSGGSYNEQFF
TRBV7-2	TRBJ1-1	CASSSDRGRPEAFF
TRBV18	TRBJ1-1	CASSPTGGSPEAFF
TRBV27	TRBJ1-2	CASSPGASYGYTF
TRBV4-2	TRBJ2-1	CASSLARLAVNEQFF
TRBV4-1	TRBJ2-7	CASSQGRAYEQYF
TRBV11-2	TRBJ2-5	CASVGGTSNTIETQYF
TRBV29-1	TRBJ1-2	CSAQQQGARGYTF
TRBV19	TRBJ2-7	CASSIAPRSYEQYF
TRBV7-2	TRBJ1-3	CASSNRVSSGNTIYF
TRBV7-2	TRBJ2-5	CASSLGPLAAQETQYF
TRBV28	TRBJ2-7	CASSHSGVAGDEQYF
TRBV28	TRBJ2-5	CASSLYPIGLAGETQYF
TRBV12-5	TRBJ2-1	CASGLVLSGGSYNEQFF
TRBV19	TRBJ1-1	CASTESGQNTEAFF
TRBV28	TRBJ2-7	CASARRVPYEQYF
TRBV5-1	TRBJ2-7	CASSFNGQGVYEQYF
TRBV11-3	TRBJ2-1	CASSLVGSGHNEQFF
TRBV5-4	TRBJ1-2	CASRLQGADGYTF
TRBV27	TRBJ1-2	CASSPQGVQGYTF
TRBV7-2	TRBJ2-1	CASSLTSGIGEQFF
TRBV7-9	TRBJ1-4	CASSGQDWIATNEKLFF
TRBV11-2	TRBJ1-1	CASSLNGLEAFF
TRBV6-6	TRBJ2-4	CASTTSRTANIQYF
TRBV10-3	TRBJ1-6	CAISESAPANNSPLHF
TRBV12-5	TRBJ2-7	CASGLVQPLPGAVPGDEQYF
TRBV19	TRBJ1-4	CASRRQGALGSEKLFF
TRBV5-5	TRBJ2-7	CASSLGQGWEQYF
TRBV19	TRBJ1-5	CASSISGPPQPQHF
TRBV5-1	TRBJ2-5	CASSDGDSQIQETQYF
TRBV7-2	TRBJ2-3	CASSLPTSGGASDTQYF
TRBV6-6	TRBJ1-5	CASSYSSRNQPQHF
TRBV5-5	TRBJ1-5	CASSGGGTGGGFGQPQHF
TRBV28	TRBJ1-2	CATGGSNSGSYGYTF
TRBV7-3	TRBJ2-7	CASSLSVGSQYEQYF
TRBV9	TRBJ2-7	CASARGLTYEQYF
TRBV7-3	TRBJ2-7	CASRRAPRDRVYEQYF
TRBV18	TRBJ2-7	CASSPPSGTGAYSSEQYF
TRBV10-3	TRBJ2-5	CAISKTSGAAGKETQYF
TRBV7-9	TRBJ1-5	CASSPGTLNSNQPQHF
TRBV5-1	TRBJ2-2	CASSWGLAGGPTGELFF
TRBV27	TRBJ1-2	CASRTGDYGYTF
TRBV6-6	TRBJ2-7	CASSYPQGYEQYF
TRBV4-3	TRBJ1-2	CASSQAGTGANYGYTF
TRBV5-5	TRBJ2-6	CASSSGTGAAGANVLTF